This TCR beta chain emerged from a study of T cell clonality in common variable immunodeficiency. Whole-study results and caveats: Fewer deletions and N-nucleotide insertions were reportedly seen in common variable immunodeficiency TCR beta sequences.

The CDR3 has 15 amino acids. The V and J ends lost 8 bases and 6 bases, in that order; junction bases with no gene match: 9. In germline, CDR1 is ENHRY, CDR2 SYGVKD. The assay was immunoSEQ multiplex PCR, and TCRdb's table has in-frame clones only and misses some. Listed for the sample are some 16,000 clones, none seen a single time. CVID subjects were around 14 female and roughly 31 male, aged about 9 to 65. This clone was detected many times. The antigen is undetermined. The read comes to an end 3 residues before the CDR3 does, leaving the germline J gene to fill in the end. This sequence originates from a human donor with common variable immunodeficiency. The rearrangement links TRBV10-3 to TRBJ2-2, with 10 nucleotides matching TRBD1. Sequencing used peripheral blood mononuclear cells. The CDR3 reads CAIVRDRGLAGELFF. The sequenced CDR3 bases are TGTGCCATCGTCCGGGACAGGGGTTTGGCCGGGGAG.